These 9 T cell receptor beta chains share one sample of origin, sequenced in a study of cytomegalovirus exposure and HLA in healthy donors. Amplification used 60 Vbeta primers and 13 Jbeta primers. Only in-frame clones appear in the TCRdb table, and some are missing; sequencing was by immunoSEQ multiplex PCR. The profile shows fewer than 100,000 clones, 75% to 80% of them singletons. The sample was PBMCs. These receptors originate from a female donor in good health and CMV-seronegative.

The V gene is TRBV5-4, the J gene TRBJ2-3, with 8 bases fitting TRBD2. Germline CDR1 is SGHNT and CDR2 is YYREEE (reference sequence). V lost 5 bases to trimming and J lost 0 bases; unmatched junction nucleotides: 8. The CDR3 is made up of 16 amino acids. CDR3 nucleotides: TGTGCCAGCAGTCGAATGGCGGGGGGCAGCACAGATACGCAGTATTTT. It is translated as CASSRMAGGSTDTQYF.

This clone was seen only a few times. This chain connects TRBV5-6 to TRBJ1-4, with TRBD1 as a possible D gene (6 bases). CDR3 length: 15 amino acids. V dropped 4 bases and J dropped 8 bases, with 18 bases sitting between them. Germline V CDR1 and CDR2: SGHDT, YYEEEE. CDR3 in amino acids: CASSRIQGVGEKLFF. In nucleotides, the CDR3 is TGTGCCAGCAGCAGAATACAGGGAGTCGGGGAAAAACTGTTTTTT.

Here the CDR3 reads CSVEEGQGIPSTDTQYF. The CDR3 nucleotides read TGCAGCGTTGAAGAGGGACAGGGGATACCTAGCACAGATACGCAGTATTTT. The chain joins TRBV29-1 to TRBJ2-3, with 10 nucleotides matching TRBD1. The CDR3 length is 17 residues. Germline-derived CDR1 and CDR2 are SQVTM and ANQGSEA. V lost 0 bases, J lost 0 bases, and 6 bases stayed unmatched.

The chain joins TRBV6-5 to TRBJ1-1; the D is unclear. CDR3 length: 13 amino acids. Trimming left V 5 bases short and J 11 bases short, with 18 bases between. In germline, CDR1 is MNHEY, CDR2 SVGAGI. Here the CDR3 reads CASSEVLTGEAFF. The CDR3 region has the DNA TGTGCCAGCAGTGAAGTGTTGACCGGGGAGGCTTTCTTT.

As DNA, the CDR3 is TGTGCCAGCAGCTTAGGGGTGCCAGGGGGCATATGGACCGGGGAGCTGTTTTTT. As protein: CASSLGVPGGIWTGELFF. V gene TRBV7-9 combines with J gene TRBJ2-2, with 8 bases lining up with TRBD1. Trimming cost V 1 base and J 5 bases; bases outside gene matches: 12. CDR1 and CDR2 (germline): SEHNR, FQNEAQ (reference sequence). This CDR3 comprises 18 residues.

Turning to this clone: One end of the junction does not line up with germline, which may come from a read error. Other nucleotide sequences in the sample specify the same CDR3. V and J are TRBV6-5 and TRBJ2-5; D perhaps matches TRBD2 (6 bases). CDR1 is MNHEY, CDR2 SVGAGI, per germline. This CDR3 contains 15 residues. The CDR3 here is CASSYSPAGWETQYF. CDR3 nucleotides: TGTGCCAGCAGTTACTCCCCGGCGGGGTGGGAGACTCAGTACTTC.

The chain carries TRBV7-9 and TRBJ2-5, with 10 bases fitting TRBD1. After removal of 5 bases from V and 4 bases from J, the junction contained 7 bases not matched to a gene. CDR1 is SEHNR and CDR2 is FQNEAQ in the germline V gene (reference sequence). The CDR3 extends over 15 amino acids. The CDR3 spells CASSRGDRGRETQYF. In nucleotides, the CDR3 is TGTGCCAGCAGCCGGGGGGACAGGGGAAGAGAGACCCAGTACTTC.

The genes are TRBV25-1 and TRBJ2-7, with no clear D. Germline V lookup: CDR1 MGHDK, CDR2 SYGVNS. Trimming removed 9 bases at V and 3 bases at J, with 6 bases between. The CDR3 sequence is 10 residues long. CDR3 protein: CARRVYEQYF. Written as DNA, the CDR3 is TGTGCCAGGCGAGTCTACGAGCAGTACTTC.

This chain's CDR3 is CASSLGGGGGTEAFF. The CDR3 nucleotides are TGCGCCAGCAGCTTGGGAGGGGGCGGTGGCACTGAAGCTTTCTTT. The chain links TRBV5-1 to TRBJ1-1; TRBD1 matches 7 bases. Germline V gene sequence: CDR1 SGHRS, CDR2 YFSETQ. The CDR3 has 15 residues. V dropped 0 bases and J dropped 4; count of bases not matched to a gene: 6.